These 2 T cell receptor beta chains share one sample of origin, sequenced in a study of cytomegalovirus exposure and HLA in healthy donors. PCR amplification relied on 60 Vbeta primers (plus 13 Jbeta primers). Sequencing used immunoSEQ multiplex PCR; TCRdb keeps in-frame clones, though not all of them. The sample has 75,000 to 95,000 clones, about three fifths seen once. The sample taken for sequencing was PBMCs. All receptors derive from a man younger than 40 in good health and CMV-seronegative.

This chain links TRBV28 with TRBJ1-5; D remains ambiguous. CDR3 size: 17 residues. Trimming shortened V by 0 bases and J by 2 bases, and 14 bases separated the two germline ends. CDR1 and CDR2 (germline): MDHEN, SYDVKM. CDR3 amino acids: CASSLWGRSSRNQPQHF. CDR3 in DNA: TGTGCCAGCAGTTTATGGGGCAGGTCCTCTCGCAATCAGCCCCAGCATTTT.

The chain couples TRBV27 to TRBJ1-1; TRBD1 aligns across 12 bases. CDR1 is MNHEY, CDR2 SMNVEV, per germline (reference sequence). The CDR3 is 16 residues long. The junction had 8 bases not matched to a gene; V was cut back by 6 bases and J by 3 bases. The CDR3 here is CASRGDRGLRDTEAFF. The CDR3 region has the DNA TGTGCCAGCAGGGGGGACAGGGGGCTTCGGGACACTGAAGCTTTCTTT.